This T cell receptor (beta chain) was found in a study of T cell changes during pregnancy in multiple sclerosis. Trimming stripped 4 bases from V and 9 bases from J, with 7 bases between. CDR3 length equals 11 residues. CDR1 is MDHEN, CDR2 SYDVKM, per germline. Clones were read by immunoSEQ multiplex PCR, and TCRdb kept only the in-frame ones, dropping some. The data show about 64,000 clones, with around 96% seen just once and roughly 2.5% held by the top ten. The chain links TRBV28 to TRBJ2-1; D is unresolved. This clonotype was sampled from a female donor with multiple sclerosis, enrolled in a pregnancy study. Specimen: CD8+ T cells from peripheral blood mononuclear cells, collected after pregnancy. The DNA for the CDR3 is TGTGCCAGCAGTTCCCTTAGTGAGCAGTTCTTC. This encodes CASSSLSEQFF.